The 10 T cell receptor beta chains listed next were all sequenced from one sample in a study of cytomegalovirus exposure and HLA in healthy donors. 60 Vbeta and 13 Jbeta primers were used in PCR. The data were produced by immunoSEQ multiplex PCR, yet TCRdb's version contains in-frame clones alone and is incomplete. The data contain tens of thousands of clones, 78% of them seen just once; the ten biggest clones take up less than 9.5%. Material for sequencing was PBMCs. The receptor set was obtained from a woman aged 40 to 50 in good health and CMV-seropositive.

This clone was observed once. The chain has TRBV5-1 and TRBJ2-5, with a tentative D call TRBD2 (6 bases). The better agreement between TRBJ2-7 and the DNA end casts doubt on the J call. Germline V lookup: CDR1 SGHRS, CDR2 YFSETQ. The CDR3 loop spans 13 amino acids. The chain's CDR3 is CASSRDSIYEQYF. The CDR3 DNA is TGCGCCAGCAGCAGGGACTCCATCTACGAGCAGTACTTC.

The sample holds a few counts of this clone. The gene calls are TRBV6-1 and TRBJ2-3; 12 nucleotides match TRBD1. J gave up 4 bases and V 6 bases, and 5 bases lay outside the gene matches. The CDR3 spans 15 residues. CDR1 MNHNS and CDR2 SASEGT come from the germline V gene. The CDR3 region has the DNA TGTGCCAGCAGCCGGGGGACAGGGGGCTCAGATACGCAGTATTTT. Amino acid sequence: CASSRGTGGSDTQYF.

The CDR3 reads CASSPRLAGETQYF. As DNA, the CDR3 is TGTGCCAGCAGCCCCCGACTAGCTGGAGAGACCCAGTACTTC. The chain uses TRBV9 and TRBJ2-5, with 7 positions matching TRBD2. V lost 4 bases, J lost 4 bases, and 7 bases stayed unmatched. Germline CDR1 and CDR2: SGDLS and YYNGEE. CDR3 length equals 14 residues.

The rearrangement uses TRBV30 and TRBJ1-3; a possible D gene is TRBD1 (5 bases). Trimming shortened V by 5 bases and J by 4 bases, and 15 bases separated the two germline ends. CDR1 is GTSNPN and CDR2 is SVGIG in the germline V gene (reference sequence). The CDR3 length is 14 residues. CDR3: CAWDSAGWGNTIYF. For the CDR3, the DNA is TGTGCCTGGGACTCGGCAGGGTGGGGAAACACCATATATTTT.

V usage is TRBV6-5 and J usage is TRBJ1-5, with a weak D call TRBD1 (6 bases). Trimming stripped 3 bases from V and 6 bases from J, with 9 bases between. CDR3 size: 13 residues. CDR1 and CDR2 (germline): MNHEY, SVGAGI. In nucleotides, the CDR3 is TGTGCCAGCAGTTATCAGGGGAGTCAGCCCCAGCATTTT. Amino acids: CASSYQGSQPQHF.

This chain joins TRBV6-4 and TRBJ2-3, with D perhaps TRBD2 (5 bases). Germline lookup yields CDR1 MRHNA and CDR2 SNTAGT. The ends were cut back, 2 bases at V and 3 bases at J, with 9 bases in the middle. CDR3 length: 14 amino acids. Here the CDR3 DNA reads TGTGCCAGCAGTGACCGGGGTAGTACAGATACGCAGTATTTT. Its translation: CASSDRGSTDTQYF.

The chain couples TRBV18 to TRBJ2-7; perhaps TRBD2 as D (7 bases). CDR1 is KGHSH, CDR2 LQKENI, per germline. The CDR3 runs 14 residues. The germline V and J ends were trimmed by 3 bases and 4 bases, with 13 bases remaining between them. The CDR3 is CASSPRGAGYEQYF. The CDR3 DNA reads as TGTGCCAGCTCACCCCGGGGGGCGGGTTACGAGCAGTACTTC.

CDR3 residues: CASSRPSGFSEQFF. In DNA, the CDR3 is TGCGCCAGCAGCCGGCCTAGCGGGTTTAGTGAGCAGTTCTTC. The gene calls are TRBV4-1 and TRBJ2-1; 8 bases fit TRBD2. Germline CDR1 MGHRA, CDR2 YSYEKL. The CDR3 is made up of 14 amino acids. V dropped 4 bases and J dropped 9; count of bases not matched to a gene: 8.

The chain combines TRBV29-1 with TRBJ2-7; 8 positions match TRBD2. CDR1 is SQVTM, CDR2 ANQGSEA, per germline. Losses at the gene ends were 3 bases for V and 4 bases for J; bases not matched to a gene: 8. There are 14 residues in the CDR3. CDR3 residues: CSVEETAGGYEQYF. CDR3 DNA: TGCAGCGTTGAGGAAACGGCGGGGGGATACGAGCAGTACTTC.

This rearrangement joins TRBV19 to TRBJ2-2; 8 nucleotides match TRBD2. J gave up 5 bases and V 7 bases, and 6 bases lay outside the gene matches. This CDR3 spans 14 amino acids. From germline, CDR1 is LNHDA and CDR2 SQIVND (reference sequence). The CDR3 bases are TGTGCCAGTACCGTTCAGCGGGGGACCGGGGAGCTGTTTTTT. Protein sequence: CASTVQRGTGELFF.